This T cell receptor (beta chain) stems from a study of blood T cell repertoires in COVID-19. Sequencing used immunoSEQ multiplex PCR; TCRdb keeps in-frame clones, though not all of them. The sample carries 140,000 to 150,000 clones, 80% to 90% recorded once. The CDR3 contains 17 residues. Germline CDR1 is SGDLS and CDR2 is YYNGEE. V shed 3 bases and J 2 bases; nucleotides not matched to a gene: 12. This clone was detected only once. The rearrangement joins TRBV9 to TRBJ2-3, with 7 bases aligning to TRBD1. The sample was peripheral blood. The TCR sequence derives from a woman aged 60-70 years with active COVID-19. CDR3 loop: CASSGLLQGVYTDTQYF. In DNA, the CDR3 is TGTGCCAGCAGCGGCCTCCTGCAGGGGGTGTACACAGATACGCAGTATTTT. Drawing the rest from reference TRBV9 and TRBJ2-3, the complete variable domain is DSGVTQTPKHLITATGQRVTLRCSPRSGDLSVYWYQQSLDQGLQFLIQYYNGEERAKGNILERFSAQQFPDLHSELNLSSLELGDSALYFCASSGLLQGVYTDTQYFGPGTRLTVL.